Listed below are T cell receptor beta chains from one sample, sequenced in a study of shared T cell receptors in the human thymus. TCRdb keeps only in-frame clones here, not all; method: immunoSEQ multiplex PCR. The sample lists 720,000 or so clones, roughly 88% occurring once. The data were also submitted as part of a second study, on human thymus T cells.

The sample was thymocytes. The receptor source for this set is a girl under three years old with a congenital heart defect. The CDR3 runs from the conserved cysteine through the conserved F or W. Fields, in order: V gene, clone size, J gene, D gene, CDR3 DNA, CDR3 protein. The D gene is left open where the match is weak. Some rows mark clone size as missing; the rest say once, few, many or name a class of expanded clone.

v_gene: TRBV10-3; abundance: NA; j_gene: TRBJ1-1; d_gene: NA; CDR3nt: TGTGCCATCAGTGACCCGGGAGGGAACACTGAAGCTTTCTTT; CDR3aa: CAISDPGGNTEAFF
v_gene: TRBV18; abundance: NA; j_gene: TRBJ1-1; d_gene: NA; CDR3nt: TGTGCCAGCTTTAGGGGGTCCTCGAACACTGAAGCTTTCTTT; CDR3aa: CASFRGSSNTEAFF
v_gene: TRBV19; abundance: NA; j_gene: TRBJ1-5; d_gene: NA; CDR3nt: TGTGCCAGTAGTATAAGGGTCCGGACATATAATCAGCCCCAGCATTTT; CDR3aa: CASSIRVRTYNQPQHF
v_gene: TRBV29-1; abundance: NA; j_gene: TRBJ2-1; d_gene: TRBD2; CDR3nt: TGCAGCGTTGAGCTAGCGGGGCCCTACAATGAGCAGTTCTTC; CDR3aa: CSVELAGPYNEQFF
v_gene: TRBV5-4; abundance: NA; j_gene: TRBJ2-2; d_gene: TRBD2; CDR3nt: TGTGCCAGCAGCCGTAGCGGGGGGGCCTCGGGCGGGGAGCTGTTTTTT; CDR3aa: CASSRSGGASGGELFF
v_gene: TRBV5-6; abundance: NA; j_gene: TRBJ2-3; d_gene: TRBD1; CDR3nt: TGTGCCAGCAGCACAGGGGGGATATTGCAGTATTTT; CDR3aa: CASSTGGILQYF
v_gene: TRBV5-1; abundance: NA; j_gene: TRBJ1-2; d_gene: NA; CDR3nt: TGCGCCAGCAGCTTGGCCCGACATCGACCTTATGGCTACACCTTC; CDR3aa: CASSLARHRPYGYTF
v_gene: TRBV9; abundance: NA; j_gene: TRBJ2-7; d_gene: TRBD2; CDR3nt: TGTGCCAGCAGTGCGACTAGCGGTTCCTACGAGCAGTACTTC; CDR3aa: CASSATSGSYEQYF
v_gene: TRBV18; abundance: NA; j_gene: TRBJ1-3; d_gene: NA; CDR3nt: TGTGCCAGCTCACCCGTCCCGCCCACAAGCTCTGGAAACACCATATATTTT; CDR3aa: CASSPVPPTSSGNTIYF
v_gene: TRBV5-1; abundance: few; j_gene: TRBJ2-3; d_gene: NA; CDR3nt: TGCGCCAGCAGCTTGGCCCCAGACACAGATACGCAGTATTTT; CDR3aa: CASSLAPDTDTQYF
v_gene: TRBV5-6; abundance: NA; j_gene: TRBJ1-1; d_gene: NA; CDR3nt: TGTGCCAGCAGCTTGCGTGGCGAACAGGGAGCTTTCTTT; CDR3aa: CASSLRGEQGAFF
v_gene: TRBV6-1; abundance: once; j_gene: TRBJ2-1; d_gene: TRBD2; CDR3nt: TGTGCCAGCAGGCGTTTAGCGGGGGCACCCAATGAGCAGTTCTTC; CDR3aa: CASRRLAGAPNEQFF
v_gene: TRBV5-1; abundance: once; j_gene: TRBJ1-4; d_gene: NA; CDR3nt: TGCGCCAGCAGCTTGACCAGACATCCCCCCGCAACTAATGAAAAACTGTTTTTT; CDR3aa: CASSLTRHPPATNEKLFF
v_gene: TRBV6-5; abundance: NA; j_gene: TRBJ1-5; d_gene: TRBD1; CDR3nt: TGTGCCAGCAGCCGGGACAGGCGAGGCAATCAGCCCCAGCATTTT; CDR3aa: CASSRDRRGNQPQHF
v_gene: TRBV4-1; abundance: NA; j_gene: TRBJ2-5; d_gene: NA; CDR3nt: TGCGCCAGCAGCCAGGGGGACTTAGAACAAGAGACCCAGTACTTC; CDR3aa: CASSQGDLEQETQYF
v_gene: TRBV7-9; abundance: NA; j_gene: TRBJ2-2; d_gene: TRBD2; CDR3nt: TGTGCCAGCAGCTCCGGACTAGCGGGGGAGCTGTTTTTT; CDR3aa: CASSSGLAGELFF
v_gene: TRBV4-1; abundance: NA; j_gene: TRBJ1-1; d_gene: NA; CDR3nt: TGCGCCAGCAGCCAATTTCAGGAATGGCGAGAAGCTTTCTTT; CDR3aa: CASSQFQEWREAFF
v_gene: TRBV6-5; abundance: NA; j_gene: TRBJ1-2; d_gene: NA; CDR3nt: TGTGCCAGCAGTTACTCACGGGACACCCACTATGGCTACACCTTC; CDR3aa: CASSYSRDTHYGYTF
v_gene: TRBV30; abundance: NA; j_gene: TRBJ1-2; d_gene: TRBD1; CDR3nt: TGTGCCTGGACTTCGGGAGGGGACCGGGACAGGGCCAACTATGGCTACACCTTC; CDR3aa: CAWTSGGDRDRANYGYTF
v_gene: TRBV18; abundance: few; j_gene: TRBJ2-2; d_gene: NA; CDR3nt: TGTGCCAGCTCACCGAAGTGTCCGGTAGTGTGCGGGGAGCTGTTTTTT; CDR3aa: CASSPKCPVVCGELFF
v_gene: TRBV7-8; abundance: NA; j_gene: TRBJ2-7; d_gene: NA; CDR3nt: TGTGCCAGCAGCTTAGTTCTCTACGAGCAGTACTTC; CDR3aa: CASSLVLYEQYF
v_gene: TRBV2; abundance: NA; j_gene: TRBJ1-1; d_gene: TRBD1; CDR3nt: TGTGCCAGCAGCGCGGACAGGACGGACACTGAAGCTTTCTTT; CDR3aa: CASSADRTDTEAFF
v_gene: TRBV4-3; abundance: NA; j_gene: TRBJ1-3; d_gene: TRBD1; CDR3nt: TGCGCCAGCAGCCAAGATAATTGGAGGACAGGGGCTCCTGGAAACACCATATATTTT; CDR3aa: CASSQDNWRTGAPGNTIYF
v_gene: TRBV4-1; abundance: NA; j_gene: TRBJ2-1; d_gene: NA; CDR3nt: TGCGCCAGCAGCCAAGATGGGGCTTGGGACTACAATGAGCAGTTCTTC; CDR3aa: CASSQDGAWDYNEQFF